A single sample is the source of the 2 T cell receptor beta chains below, sequenced in a study of identical twins. MiXCR, run by TCRdb on the 5' RACE reads, gives a single entry per CDR3 protein. The sample has approximately 500,000 distinct CDR3 sequences, approximately 16% seen once. The same data also went into a second study, on yellow fever vaccine responses in identical twins.

Sequencing used CD4+ T cells sorted from blood. The receptors stem from a woman under 30 in good health.

This clonotype was detected only a few times. The rearrangement joins TRBV11-2 to TRBJ1-2; tentatively, D is TRBD1 (6 bases). This CDR3 region has 14 residues. V dropped 7 bases and J dropped 4 bases, with 16 bases sitting between them. Germline-derived CDR1 and CDR2 are SGHAT and FQNNGV. The CDR3 coding sequence is TGTGCCAGCACCCAGGGAGGGGGTGGCTATGGCTACACCTTC. It specifies CASTQGGGGYGYTF.

Only a few counts were recorded for this clonotype. The genes are TRBV2 and TRBJ2-2, with 7 positions matching TRBD1. This CDR3 comprises 16 residues. Germline V gene sequence: CDR1 SNHLY, CDR2 FYNNEI. With V trimmed by 4 bases and J by 1 base, 6 bases remained unmatched. In DNA, the CDR3 is TGTGCCAGCAGTGGCACCGGGACAGTGAACACCGGGGAGCTGTTTTTT. It translates to CASSGTGTVNTGELFF. Full variable domain (rest looked up from reference TRBV2 and TRBJ2-2): EPEVTQTPSHQVTQMGQEVILRCVPISNHLYFYWYRQILGQKVEFLVSFYNNEISEKSEIFDDQFSVERPDGSNFTLKIRSTKLEDSAMYFCASSGTGTVNTGELFFGEGSRLTVL.